One sample yielded the 22 T cell receptor beta chains listed below, sequenced in a study of metastatic and nonmetastatic thyroid tumors. Patients were all untreated before their thyroid surgery. Through MiXCR, TCRdb re-clonotyped the PCR reads. The profile shows approximately 31,000 clones, 15% to 20% of them singletons. The sequencing input was blood. These receptors were obtained from a female donor with papillary thyroid cancer or a benign thyroid nodule (not recorded which). Some clones in this sample may be carry-over from other donors' samples.

This clone came up many times. The chain recombines TRBV28 with TRBJ2-5; 11 bases map to TRBD2. CDR3 length equals 15 residues. V was pared by 3 bases and J by 5 bases, with 5 bases of the junction left unmatched. CDR1 and CDR2 (germline): MDHEN, SYDVKM. CDR3 bases: TGTGCCAGCAGTTTTAGCGGGAGGGGTCGGGAGACCCAGTACTTC. Encoded protein: CASSFSGRGRETQYF.

The CDR3: CASSRGQIPLHF. CDR3 nucleotide sequence: TGTGCCAGCAGCAGGGGGCAGATTCCCCTCCACTTT. J is TRBJ1-6 and V is TRBV28, with TRBD1 matching 8 bases. The CDR3 contains 12 residues. The ends lost 6 bases at V and 13 bases at J; junction bases unmatched: 5. Per germline, CDR1 MDHEN and CDR2 SYDVKM.

This clone was detected many times. CDR3 residues: CASSLGWTRTTDTQYF. CDR3 coding DNA: TGCGCCAGCAGCTTGGGATGGACTCGGACCACAGATACGCAGTATTTT. V and J are TRBV5-1 and TRBJ2-3, with D maybe TRBD2 (5 bases). Germline assignment: CDR1 SGHRS and CDR2 YFSETQ. This CDR3 contains 16 residues. With 0 bases removed from V and 2 bases from J, the gap between germline ends came to 13 bases.

This clone has only a few counts. The rearrangement joins TRBV7-9 to TRBJ2-7; TRBD1 matches 9 bases. Trimming cost V 8 bases and J 6 bases; bases outside gene matches: 2. CDR1 SEHNR and CDR2 FQNEAQ come from the germline V gene (reference sequence). This CDR3 is built from 11 residues. CDR3 region: CASRGQGEQYF. CDR3 nucleotide sequence: TGTGCCAGCCGGGGACAGGGCGAGCAGTACTTC.

This clone was detected many times. The chain combines TRBV20-1 with TRBJ1-5; D ambiguous. V was shortened by 2 bases and J by 1 base, with 12 bases between the two germline ends. Germline CDR1 and CDR2: DFQATT and SNEGSKA (reference sequence). The CDR3 is 15 amino acids. DNA of the CDR3: TGCAGTGCTAGAAGGTTGATGGGGAGCAATCAGCCCCAGCATTTT. Translating gives CSARRLMGSNQPQHF.

This clone was picked up many times. A read error may produce the germline difference seen at one junction end. The chain combines TRBV30 with TRBJ1-2, with D possibly being TRBD1 (5 bases). Germline CDR1 is GTSNPN and CDR2 is SVGIG (reference sequence). CDR3 length: 13 amino acids. CDR3 in amino acids: CAWGVLSGRGYTF. The CDR3 DNA reads as TGTGCCTGGGGTGTACTCTCAGGGAGAGGCTACACCTTC.

This clone was detected many times. The rearrangement uses TRBV7-2 and TRBJ2-7; 10 nucleotides line up with TRBD2. V trimming: 6 bases; J trimming: 2 bases; junction bases outside the gene matches: 1. There are 13 residues in the CDR3. Germline assignment: CDR1 SGHTA and CDR2 FQGNSA. The CDR3, as DNA: TGTGCCAGCAGGCTAGCGGGGGCCTACGAGCAGTACTTC. It codes for CASRLAGAYEQYF.

The chain uses TRBV11-3 and TRBJ1-5; D is uncertain. Per the germline V gene, CDR1 is SGHNT and CDR2 is YENEEA. CDR3 size: 16 residues. V lost 5 bases, J lost 0 bases, and 14 bases lay in between. DNA for the CDR3: TGTGCCAGCAGCCCCCCCGAACGGGTTAGCAATCAGCCCCAGCATTTT. It is translated as CASSPPERVSNQPQHF.

This clone was recorded at least ten times. Being one base from a much bigger clone, this may be a read error. The genes are TRBV6-1 and TRBJ1-2; 9 bases fit TRBD1. The trim removed 6 bases at V and 12 bases at J, leaving 17 bases unmatched. CDR1 is MNHNS and CDR2 is SASEGT in the germline V gene. This CDR3 has 15 amino acids. This chain's CDR3 is CASSNPPGQGLGHTF. In DNA, the CDR3 is TGTGCCAGCAGCAACCCTCCGGGACAGGGCCTGGGCCACACCTTC.

The table lists this clone with many counts. The V gene is TRBV4-1, the J gene TRBJ2-2; TRBD2 aligns across 8 bases. Germline-derived CDR1 and CDR2 are MGHRA and YSYEKL. CDR3 length: 17 amino acids. Trimming took 2 bases from V and 5 from J; bases not matched to a gene: 10. CDR3 residues: CASSQFSGEVGTGELFF. The CDR3 nucleotides read TGCGCCAGCAGCCAATTTAGCGGGGAGGTTGGGACCGGGGAGCTGTTTTTT.

This clone has more than one count but fewer than ten. CDR3 bases: TGTGCCAGCAGTTCAGAAATACAGGAGAAGTGCTACACCTTC. It translates to CASSSEIQEKCYTF. The gene calls are TRBV28 and TRBJ1-2; maybe TRBD1 (5 bases). This CDR3 has 14 residues. In germline, CDR1 is MDHEN, CDR2 SYDVKM. The V and J ends lost 4 bases and 9 bases respectively, with 18 bases between them.

Points on this clone: A read error is possible here, since a much larger clone lies one base away. This same CDR3 is encoded by further DNA sequences in the sample. This chain uses TRBV7-8 with TRBJ2-3; the D gene could be TRBD1 or TRBD2 (5 bases each). Germline CDR1 reads SGHVS; CDR2 reads FQNEAQ. V lost 5 bases to trimming and J lost 2 bases, with 17 bases between them. The CDR3 runs 16 residues. CDR3 nucleotide sequence: TGTGCCAGCAGCCCCCGGGGCGTCGGTCACACAGATACGCAGTATTTT. Its protein product is CASSPRGVGHTDTQYF.

CDR3 sequence: CSASGTGWYEQYF. The CDR3, as DNA: TGCAGTGCTAGCGGGACGGGGTGGTACGAGCAGTACTTC. The J gene is TRBJ2-7, the V gene TRBV20-1; the D gene could be TRBD1 or TRBD2 (5 bases each). The CDR3 consists of 13 residues. Germline CDR1 reads DFQATT; CDR2 reads SNEGSKA (reference sequence). V was pared by 3 bases and J by 4 bases, with 13 bases between.

The sample holds many counts of this clone. The junction does not match germline at one end; this may be a read error. The V and J genes are TRBV7-7 and TRBJ2-2; no clear D gene. Looked up from germline, CDR1 is SSHAT and CDR2 is FNYEAQ (reference sequence). This CDR3 has 13 residues. The CDR3 spells CASSSQIAGELFF. The CDR3, as DNA: TGTGCTAGCAGCTCCCAGATTGCCGGGGAGCTGTTTTTT.

Note on this clone: With a much larger clone just one base away, this may be a read error. Other DNA sequences in the sample encode the same CDR3. V usage is TRBV20-1 and J usage is TRBJ2-5, with 11 positions matching TRBD2. V lost 3 bases, J lost 1 base, and 10 bases stayed unmatched. This CDR3 contains 17 residues. Per germline, CDR1 DFQATT and CDR2 SNEGSKA (reference sequence). The CDR3 region has the DNA TGCAGTGCTAGGGGTGGGGGGACTAGCGGACCCCAAGAGACCCAGTACTTC. Translating gives CSARGGGTSGPQETQYF.

Points on this clone: The junction does not match germline at one end; this may be a read error. This chain joins TRBV6-4 and TRBJ2-3, with 7 bases identical to TRBD2. In germline, CDR1 is MRHNA, CDR2 SNTAGT. The CDR3 length is 15 residues. This CDR3 is CASSDGEGLTYTQYF. The CDR3 region has the DNA TGTGCCAGCAGTGACGGGGAGGGTCTCACATATACGCAGTATTTT.

This clone has a count of ten or more. This chain links TRBV10-1 with TRBJ2-7, with D perhaps TRBD2 (5 bases). The CDR3 spans 13 residues. Germline assignment: CDR1 WNHNN and CDR2 SYGVQD (reference sequence). V was pared by 3 bases and J by 5 bases, with 11 bases between. The CDR3 loop reads CASSDTGRHEQYF. In nucleotides, the CDR3 is TGCGCCAGCAGTGATACGGGAAGGCACGAGCAGTACTTC.

This clone was counted ten times or more. This chain links TRBV6-1 with TRBJ2-3; 7 bases are a match to TRBD1. The CDR3 is 16 residues long. With 5 bases clipped from V and 4 bases from J, the junction kept 12 bases outside the gene matches. Germline lookup yields CDR1 MNHNS and CDR2 SASEGT. The CDR3 loop is CASSRIRTGYPDTQYF. The CDR3 coding sequence is TGTGCCAGCAGTAGAATTAGGACAGGATATCCAGATACGCAGTATTTT.

This clone occurred many times. V and J are TRBV5-6 and TRBJ1-2; no reliable D call. The CDR3 sequence is 13 residues long. Germline V CDR1 and CDR2: SGHDT, YYEEEE. Trimming took 5 bases from V and 0 from J, leaving 8 bases between them. The CDR3 DNA reads as TGTGCCAGCAGGGGAACGACTAACTATGGCTACACCTTC. Residues: CASRGTTNYGYTF. Full variable domain (rest looked up from reference TRBV5-6 and TRBJ1-2): DAGVTQSPTHLIKTRGQQVTLRCSPKSGHDTVSWYQQALGQGPQFIFQYYEEEERQRGNFPDRFSGHQFPNYSSELNVNALLLGDSALYLCASRGTTNYGYTFGSGTRLTVV.

This clone was observed many times. V is TRBV5-8 and J is TRBJ1-1, with 9 bases identical to TRBD1. CDR1 SGHTS and CDR2 YDEGEE come from the germline V gene. Trimming removed 3 bases from V and 1 base from J; junction bases left unmatched: 4. The CDR3 totals 15 residues. CDR3 DNA sequence: TGTGCCAGCAGCTGGGACAGGGACGCGAACACTGAAGCTTTCTTT. Encoded protein: CASSWDRDANTEAFF.

This clone was seen many times. This chain connects TRBV28 to TRBJ2-1; tentatively, D is TRBD2 (7 bases). CDR3 length equals 15 residues. Germline V lookup: CDR1 MDHEN, CDR2 SYDVKM. The V end was cut by 5 bases, the J end by 8 bases, with 19 bases between. CDR3 in amino acids: CASSPLRGGSYEQFF. Here the CDR3 DNA reads TGTGCCAGCAGTCCCTTGAGGGGGGGGTCGTATGAGCAGTTCTTC.

This clone has a count of ten or more. A much larger clone differs from this one at a single base, so this may be a read error. This chain joins TRBV6-2 or TRBV6-3 and TRBJ1-1, with a tentative D call TRBD1 (5 bases). The CDR3 has 14 amino acids. Germline CDR1 MNHEY, CDR2 SVGEGT. Deletions cut 8 bases from V and 3 bases from J, with 16 bases between. The CDR3 sequence: CASLKQGKDTEAFF. The CDR3 region has the DNA TGTGCCAGCCTGAAGCAGGGTAAGGACACTGAAGCTTTCTTT.